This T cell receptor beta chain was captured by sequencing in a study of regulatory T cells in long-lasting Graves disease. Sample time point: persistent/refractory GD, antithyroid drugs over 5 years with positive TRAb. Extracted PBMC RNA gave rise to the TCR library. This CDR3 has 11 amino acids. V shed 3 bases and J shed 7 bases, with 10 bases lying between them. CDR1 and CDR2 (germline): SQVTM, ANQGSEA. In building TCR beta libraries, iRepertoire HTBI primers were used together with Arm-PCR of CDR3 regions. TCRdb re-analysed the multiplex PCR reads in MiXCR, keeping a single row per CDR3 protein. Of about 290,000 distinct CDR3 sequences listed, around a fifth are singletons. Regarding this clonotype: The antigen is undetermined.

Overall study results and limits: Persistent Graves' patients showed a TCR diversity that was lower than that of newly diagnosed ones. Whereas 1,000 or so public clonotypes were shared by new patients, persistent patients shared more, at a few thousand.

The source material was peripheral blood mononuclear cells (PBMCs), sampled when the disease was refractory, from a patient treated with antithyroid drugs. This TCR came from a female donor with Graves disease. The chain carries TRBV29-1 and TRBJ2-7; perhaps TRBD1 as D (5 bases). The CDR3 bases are TGCAGCGTTGATTTAGGGGTGGAGCAGTACTTC. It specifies CSVDLGVEQYF.